The 28 T cell receptor beta chains below all came from one sample that was sequenced in a study of cytomegalovirus exposure and HLA in healthy donors. The PCR used 60 Vbeta and 13 Jbeta primers. Here immunoSEQ multiplex PCR was the method, and the copy in TCRdb shows in-frame clones only, minus some. The table lists over 75,000 clones, roughly 80% of them singletons, with under 7.5% in the top ten. Input material: PBMCs. These receptors all stem from a man over 45 in good health and CMV-seropositive.

The gene calls are TRBV28 and TRBJ1-4; D uncertain. V was shortened by 2 bases and J by 8 bases, with 15 bases between the two germline ends. The CDR3 is 15 residues long. Germline V gives CDR1 MDHEN, CDR2 SYDVKM. The CDR3, as DNA: TGTGCCAGCAGTTTACCGGGGAGCTTGAGCGAAAAACTGTTTTTT. Its translation: CASSLPGSLSEKLFF.

The V gene is TRBV5-4, the J gene TRBJ1-4; D possibly corresponds to TRBD1 (5 bases). The V end was cut by 4 bases, the J end by 4 bases, with 14 bases between. Germline loops: CDR1 SGHNT, CDR2 YYREEE (reference sequence). This CDR3 is 15 amino acids long. CDR3 DNA sequence: TGTGCCAGCAGCGGGGGAGGTCGGAGTAATGAAAAACTGTTTTTT. The encoded protein is CASSGGGRSNEKLFF. Supplemented by reference TRBV5-4 and TRBJ1-4, the full variable domain reads ETGVTQSPTHLIKTRGQQVTLRCSSQSGHNTVSWYQQALGQGPQFIFQYYREEENGRGNFPPRFSGLQFPNYSSELNVNALELDDSALYLCASSGGGRSNEKLFFGSGTQLSVL.

The V gene is TRBV2, the J gene TRBJ1-5; the D gene is possibly TRBD1 (6 bases). This CDR3 has 13 amino acids. Looked up from germline, CDR1 is SNHLY and CDR2 is FYNNEI. Trimming took 8 bases from V and 3 from J, leaving 11 bases between them. For the CDR3, the DNA is TGTGCCAGCCAAGGGACAAACAATCAGCCCCAGCATTTT. This codes for CASQGTNNQPQHF.

This clone was seen a few times. This sequence joins TRBV9 and TRBJ1-2; 10 nucleotides line up with TRBD1. The CDR3 is made up of 15 amino acids. V shed 3 bases and J 6 bases; nucleotides not matched to a gene: 8. Per germline, CDR1 SGDLS and CDR2 YYNGEE. The CDR3 protein is CASSATGGANNGYTF. The CDR3 nucleotides read TGTGCCAGCAGCGCGACAGGGGGCGCGAATAATGGCTACACCTTC. The full variable domain, rest sourced from reference TRBV9 and TRBJ1-2, is DSGVTQTPKHLITATGQRVTLRCSPRSGDLSVYWYQQSLDQGLQFLIQYYNGEERAKGNILERFSAQQFPDLHSELNLSSLELGDSALYFCASSATGGANNGYTFGSGTRLTVV.

This clone has a handful of counts. Other DNA sequences in this sample translate to the same CDR3. The chain joins TRBV15 to TRBJ2-5; tentative D call: TRBD1 (6 bases). V was shortened by 2 bases and J by 1 base, with 11 bases between the two germline ends. Germline V CDR1 and CDR2: LNHNV, YYDKDF (reference sequence). The CDR3 consists of 15 residues. CDR3 protein: CATSRRTGSQETQYF. The CDR3 DNA reads TGTGCCACCAGCAGAAGAACAGGGAGCCAAGAGACCCAGTACTTC.

The V gene is TRBV2, the J gene TRBJ2-5; 7 bases match TRBD2. J gave up 2 bases and V 6 bases, and 12 bases lay outside the gene matches. CDR3 length: 16 amino acids. The germline CDR1 and CDR2 sequences are SNHLY and FYNNEI. CDR3 sequence reads: CASSPRLAALQETQYF. CDR3 in DNA: TGTGCCAGCAGCCCTAGACTAGCAGCTTTACAAGAGACCCAGTACTTC.

The rearrangement uses TRBV10-3 and TRBJ2-2; D possibly corresponds to TRBD2 (5 bases). The germline gives CDR1 ENHRY, CDR2 SYGVKD. This CDR3 has 16 amino acids. The V end lost 3 bases, the J end lost 6 bases, and 17 bases lay between the germline ends. The chain's CDR3 is CAISDFNRGRPGELFF. DNA of the CDR3: TGTGCCATCAGTGATTTTAACCGAGGGCGCCCCGGGGAGCTGTTTTTT.

The chain combines TRBV30 with TRBJ1-5; TRBD1 matches 9 bases. With 2 bases clipped from V and 5 bases from J, the junction kept 7 bases outside the gene matches. Per the germline V gene, CDR1 is GTSNPN and CDR2 is SVGIG (reference sequence). There are 15 residues in the CDR3. DNA of the CDR3: TGTGCCTGGAGTCAACCGGGACAGGGATATCAGCCCCAGCATTTT. This sequence encodes CAWSQPGQGYQPQHF.

The genes are TRBV11-3 and TRBJ1-3; 7 bases map to TRBD1. The J segment lost 0 bases and the V segment lost 6 bases, leaving 8 bases of the junction unmatched. CDR1 is SGHNT, CDR2 YENEEA, per germline. This CDR3 contains 16 residues. In DNA form, the CDR3 reads TGTGCCAGCAGACGACCGGGACAGAGCTCTGGAAACACCATATATTTT. It yields the protein CASRRPGQSSGNTIYF.

The V gene is TRBV7-2, the J gene TRBJ2-1, with D possibly TRBD1 on 5 matching bases. V gave up 2 bases and J gave up 3 bases, with 14 bases separating them. The V gene's germline CDR1 is SGHTA and CDR2 FQGNSA. CDR3 length equals 16 residues. CDR3 bases: TGTGCCAGCAGCTTAATGAGTCAGGGCCACTACAATGAGCAGTTCTTC. This gives the protein CASSLMSQGHYNEQFF.

The genes are TRBV7-2 and TRBJ2-7; TRBD1 matches 8 bases. V lost 1 base to trimming and J lost 0 bases; unmatched junction nucleotides: 5. The V gene's germline CDR1 is SGHTA and CDR2 FQGNSA. The CDR3 is 16 residues long. The CDR3 DNA sequence: TGTGCCAGCAGCTTAGGACCGGGACAGGTCTCCTACGAGCAGTACTTC. Protein product: CASSLGPGQVSYEQYF.

The chain combines TRBV7-3 with TRBJ2-3; TRBD1 agrees at 9 bases. There are 15 residues in the CDR3. Germline CDR1 SGHTA, CDR2 FQGTGA. Trimming cost V 3 bases and J 1 base; bases outside gene matches: 2. The CDR3 reads CASSLGQGGTDTQYF. For the CDR3, the DNA is TGTGCCAGCAGCTTGGGACAGGGCGGCACAGATACGCAGTATTTT. Full variable domain (outside the CDR3, taken from reference TRBV7-3 and TRBJ2-3): GAGVSQTPSNKVTEKGKYVELRCDPISGHTALYWYRQSLGQGPEFLIYFQGTGAADDSGLPNDRFFAVRPEGSVSTLKIQRTERGDSAVYLCASSLGQGGTDTQYFGPGTRLTVL.

The chain joins TRBV7-9 to TRBJ1-3; D gene uncertain. Trimming cost V 5 bases and J 1 base, with 12 bases left between them. The V gene's germline CDR1 is SEHNR and CDR2 FQNEAQ (reference sequence). The CDR3 is 15 residues long. The CDR3 reads CASSLVLASGNTIYF. The CDR3 DNA reads TGTGCCAGCAGCCTAGTTTTGGCTTCTGGAAACACCATATATTTT. The full variable domain, with the rest looked up from reference TRBV7-9 and TRBJ1-3, is DTGVSQNPRHKITKRGQNVTFRCDPISEHNRLYWYRQTLGQGPEFLTYFQNEAQLEKSRLLSDRFSAERPKGSFSTLEIQRTEQGDSAMYLCASSLVLASGNTIYFGEGSWLTVV.

The chain carries TRBV7-2 and TRBJ2-7; D gene uncertain. The CDR3 is 15 amino acids. V was pared by 4 bases and J by 0 bases, with 13 bases between. Germline V lookup: CDR1 SGHTA, CDR2 FQGNSA. Here the CDR3 DNA reads TGTGCCAGCAGCTCCACTCCGCCGGGCTCCTACGAGCAGTACTTC. Translation: CASSSTPPGSYEQYF.

The V gene is TRBV27, the J gene TRBJ2-3; 7 nucleotides match TRBD1. The CDR3 consists of 16 residues. The germline V gene encodes CDR1 MNHEY and CDR2 SMNVEV (reference sequence). Trimming cost V 5 bases and J 2 bases; bases outside gene matches: 10. The CDR3 DNA sequence: TGTGCCAGCAGTACCCTACAGGGGTTCCTCACAGATACGCAGTATTTT. As protein: CASSTLQGFLTDTQYF.

This clone came up once. This chain connects TRBV7-6 to TRBJ2-2; TRBD2 matches at 7 bases. The V and J ends lost 1 base and 5 bases, in that order; junction bases with no gene match: 1. Looked up from germline, CDR1 is SGHVS and CDR2 is FNYEAQ. The CDR3 sequence is 14 residues long. For the CDR3, the DNA is TGTGCCAGCAGCTTAGAGGGAGGGACCGGGGAGCTGTTTTTT. Amino acid sequence: CASSLEGGTGELFF.

The CDR3 is CASSLAELREQFF. DNA of the CDR3: TGTGCCAGCAGCTTAGCGGAACTACGTGAGCAGTTCTTC. The chain combines TRBV7-9 with TRBJ2-1; D call uncertain. Germline V gives CDR1 SEHNR, CDR2 FQNEAQ (reference sequence). CDR3 size: 13 residues. Trimming pared 0 bases from V and 9 bases from J, leaving 9 bases between. The whole variable domain, filled in from reference TRBV7-9 and TRBJ2-1, reads DTGVSQNPRHKITKRGQNVTFRCDPISEHNRLYWYRQTLGQGPEFLTYFQNEAQLEKSRLLSDRFSAERPKGSFSTLEIQRTEQGDSAMYLCASSLAELREQFFGPGTRLTVL.

The V and J genes are TRBV19 and TRBJ2-6; 7 nucleotides match TRBD2. This CDR3 is 17 amino acids long. Trimming cost V 1 base and J 2 bases; bases outside gene matches: 5. Germline V gene data show CDR1 as LNHDA and CDR2 as SQIVND (reference sequence). As DNA, the CDR3 is TGTGCCAGTAGTATAGTGGATGCGGGGGCTGGGGCCAACGTCCTGACTTTC. This codes for CASSIVDAGAGANVLTF.

The chain combines TRBV5-5 with TRBJ2-7; 11 bases fit TRBD1. Germline trimming cut 3 bases from V and 4 bases from J; bases unmatched to any gene: 9. CDR3 length: 16 amino acids. Germline V gene sequence: CDR1 SGHKS, CDR2 YYEKEE (reference sequence). The CDR3 protein is CASSWALGQGAYEQYF. In nucleotides, the CDR3 is TGTGCCAGCAGCTGGGCCCTCGGACAGGGGGCTTACGAGCAGTACTTC.

The genes are TRBV7-2 and TRBJ2-5; a weak D match, TRBD1 (5 bases). The CDR3 runs 14 residues. Trimming cost V 5 bases and J 2 bases, with 12 bases left between them. Germline V gene lookup returns CDR1 SGHTA and CDR2 FQGNSA. Written as DNA, the CDR3 is TGTGCCAGCAGCGGAAGGGGTAGTCAAGAGACCCAGTACTTC. It specifies CASSGRGSQETQYF.

This clone was observed many times. This chain uses TRBV23-1 with TRBJ2-1, with TRBD1 matching 9 bases. TRBV23-1 is an ORF for which the function is uncertain. The CDR3 extends over 14 amino acids. V dropped 0 bases and J dropped 6; count of bases not matched to a gene: 0. The CDR3 reads CASSQSGQGNEQFF. The CDR3 DNA is TGCGCCAGCAGTCAATCGGGACAGGGCAATGAGCAGTTCTTC.

The sample holds one count of this clone. The V call is TRBV9, the J call TRBJ1-2; 8 bases align to TRBD1. V was clipped by 3 bases and J by 5 bases; unmatched bases: 12. Germline-derived CDR1 and CDR2 are SGDLS and YYNGEE. The CDR3 runs 16 residues. The CDR3 region is CASSADPGTGGYGYTF. The CDR3 DNA sequence: TGTGCCAGCAGCGCCGACCCAGGGACAGGCGGTTATGGCTACACCTTC.

About this clone itself: One junction end disagrees with the germline gene, perhaps due to a read error. The rearrangement joins TRBV7-7 to TRBJ1-3; possible D gene TRBD1, 5 bases. Germline V gene sequence: CDR1 SSHAT, CDR2 FNYEAQ (reference sequence). This CDR3 spans 14 amino acids. This chain's CDR3 is CASSLDSGMGTIYF. The CDR3 nucleotides are TGTGCTAGCAGCTTAGACAGCGGAATGGGCACCATATATTTT.

Turning to this clone: The germline gene is not matched at one end of the junction; a read error may be the cause. The gene calls are TRBV7-2 and TRBJ1-1; unclear D gene. Germline CDR1 SGHTA, CDR2 FQGNSA. CDR3 length: 14 residues. The CDR3 loop reads CASRLAAGSDEAFF. CDR3 nucleotide sequence: TGTGCCAGCAGGTTAGCGGCAGGATCCGATGAAGCTTTCTTT.

V is TRBV29-1 and J is TRBJ1-2; D possibly corresponds to TRBD1 (5 bases). Germline V CDR1 and CDR2: SQVTM, ANQGSEA. The CDR3 loop spans 11 amino acids. The CDR3 DNA is TGCTCCGGTCGCCAGGGCTATGGCTACACCTTC. It yields the protein CSGRQGYGYTF.

This chain joins TRBV11-2 and TRBJ1-1; tentative D call: TRBD1 (6 bases). CDR1 is SGHAT, CDR2 FQNNGV, per germline. V gave up 3 bases and J gave up 1 base, with 9 bases separating them. This CDR3 spans 14 amino acids. The CDR3 region has the DNA TGTGCCAGCAGCTTCGAACAGGGGAACACTGAAGCTTTCTTT. It encodes CASSFEQGNTEAFF.

The gene calls are TRBV6-5 and TRBJ1-2; D might be TRBD1 (6 bases). The CDR3 runs 14 residues. The V gene lost 6 bases and the J gene lost 4 bases, with 15 bases spanning the gap. Germline lookup yields CDR1 MNHEY and CDR2 SVGAGI. CDR3 DNA sequence: TGTGCCAGCAGCCGACAGAGGGGGGGCTATGGCTACACCTTC. It yields the protein CASSRQRGGYGYTF.

The rearrangement uses TRBV4-2 and TRBJ2-1, with 12 bases lining up with TRBD2. Germline CDR1 reads LGHNA; CDR2 reads YNFKEQ. The CDR3 spans 14 residues. The V segment lost 4 bases and the J segment 8 bases; nucleotides outside the gene matches: 3. The CDR3 region is CASSPSGGVYEQFF. The CDR3, as DNA: TGTGCCAGCAGCCCTAGCGGGGGGGTCTATGAGCAGTTCTTC.